The 5 T cell receptor beta chains below come from one sample, sequenced in a study of control samples from healthy donors and cancer patients. The assay was immunoSEQ multiplex PCR, and TCRdb's table has in-frame clones only and misses some. This table holds tens of thousands of clones, approximately 91% found once. The sequencing sample was made of PBMCs. Source of these receptors: a woman aged 45-60 years with colorectal cancer.

The rearrangement links TRBV11-3 to TRBJ2-5; TRBD2 agrees at 8 bases. The trim removed 5 bases at V and 4 bases at J, leaving 12 bases unmatched. CDR1 and CDR2 from the germline V gene are SGHNT and YENEEA. This CDR3 is built from 16 residues. The CDR3 DNA sequence: TGTGCCAGCAGCCGACCTGGACGGGGGGGCAGAGAGACCCAGTACTTC. Translated: CASSRPGRGGRETQYF.

The rearrangement links TRBV10-3 to TRBJ1-2, with 7 bases fitting TRBD1. The junction had 10 bases not matched to a gene; V was cut back by 3 bases and J by 3 bases. Germline CDR1 reads ENHRY; CDR2 reads SYGVKD. The CDR3 sequence is 16 residues long. The CDR3 loop reads CAISDRTGGGDYGYTF. The CDR3 nucleotides read TGTGCCATCAGTGACCGAACCGGAGGGGGCGACTATGGCTACACCTTC.

The rearrangement uses TRBV19 and TRBJ2-1; a weak D match, TRBD1 (6 bases). Germline assignment: CDR1 LNHDA and CDR2 SQIVND (reference sequence). The V end lost 6 bases, the J end lost 2 bases, and 8 bases lay between the germline ends. The CDR3 extends over 13 amino acids. CDR3 amino acids: CASRDSPYNEQFF. CDR3 bases: TGTGCCAGTAGGGACAGCCCCTACAATGAGCAGTTCTTC.

The chain links TRBV6-2 or TRBV6-3 to TRBJ1-5, with 9 bases lining up with TRBD1. Germline V gene lookup returns CDR1 MNHEY and CDR2 SVGEGT. The CDR3 is 15 residues long. J gave up 4 bases and V 2 bases, and 3 bases lay outside the gene matches. The CDR3: CASSYLGTGNQPQHF. CDR3 coding DNA: TGTGCCAGCAGTTACCTCGGGACAGGGAATCAGCCCCAGCATTTT.

The rearrangement uses TRBV15 and TRBJ2-2; D uncertain. The CDR3 runs to 16 residues. The germline V gene encodes CDR1 LNHNV and CDR2 YYDKDF (reference sequence). V was cut by 3 bases and J by 2 bases, with 13 bases left in between. CDR3 nucleotide sequence: TGTGCCACCAGCAGCGGCAGCTTTATTAACACCGGGGAGCTGTTTTTT. This gives the protein CATSSGSFINTGELFF.